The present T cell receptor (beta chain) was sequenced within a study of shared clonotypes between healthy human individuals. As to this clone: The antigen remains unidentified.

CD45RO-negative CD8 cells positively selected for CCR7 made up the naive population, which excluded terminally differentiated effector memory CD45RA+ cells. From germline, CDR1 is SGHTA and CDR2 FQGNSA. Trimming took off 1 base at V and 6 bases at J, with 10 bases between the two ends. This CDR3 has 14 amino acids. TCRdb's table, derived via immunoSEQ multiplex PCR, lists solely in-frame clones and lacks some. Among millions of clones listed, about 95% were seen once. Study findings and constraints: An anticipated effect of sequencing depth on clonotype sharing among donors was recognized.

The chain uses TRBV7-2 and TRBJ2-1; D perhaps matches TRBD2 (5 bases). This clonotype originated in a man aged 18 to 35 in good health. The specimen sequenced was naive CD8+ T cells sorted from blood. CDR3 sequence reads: CASSLGAGRNEQFF. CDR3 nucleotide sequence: TGTGCCAGCAGCTTAGGGGCGGGCCGCAATGAGCAGTTCTTC. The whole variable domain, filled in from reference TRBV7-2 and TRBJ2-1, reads GAGVSQSPSNKVTEKGKDVELRCDPISGHTALYWYRQSLGQGLEFLIYFQGNSAPDKSGLPSDRFSAERTGGSVSTLTIQRTQQEDSAVYLCASSLGAGRNEQFFGPGTRLTVL.